The TCR beta chain under discussion was sequenced for a study of OX40 agonist ivuxolimab in advanced cancers. Study results and caveats: The study found that CD8+ T cells averaged more expanded clones than CD4+.

The protocol was immunoSEQ multiplex PCR, while the TCRdb copy is restricted to in-frame clones and leaves out a portion. The table lists 55,000 to 70,000 clones, roughly 81% of them singletons. Baseline was the first blood sampling point, followed by cycle 4 day 1 and cycle 7 day 1. Germline V gene data show CDR1 as SGHVS and CDR2 as FQNEAQ. The J segment lost 4 bases and the V segment lost 5 bases, leaving 10 bases of the junction unmatched. This CDR3 is built from 16 residues. Turning to this clone: What it recognizes is unknown.

Sample: CD4+ or CD8+ T cells sorted from blood, taken in a trial of the OX40 agonist ivuxolimab. This clonotype originated in an adult with an advanced solid tumor such as melanoma, head and neck, liver or kidney cancer. The chain employs TRBV7-8 and TRBJ2-2; TRBD2 matches at 7 bases. The CDR3 sequence: CASSRQSGTGTGELFF. The DNA for the CDR3 is TGTGCCAGCAGCCGTCAGAGCGGGACCGGCACCGGGGAGCTGTTTTTT.